Listed below are T cell receptor beta chains from one sample, sequenced in a study of Tregs in tolerant kidney transplant recipients. Profiling relied on immunoSEQ multiplex PCR, and the TCRdb table lists in-frame clones only, not all of them. The profile covers over 70,000 clones, with over 75% appearing a single time and around 1.5% taken by the ten largest. Sequenced material: CD4+ T cells from blood (PBMCs), taken 24 months after the transplant. Every receptor here comes from a human patient who received a combined kidney and bone marrow transplant. A share of the T cells may be of graft donor origin. Each CDR3 is given with its conserved first and last residue. D genes are given only for firm matches. Clone size is not always given. Where it is, it says once, few, many or a class for expanded clones.

d_gene: -
abundance: -
v_gene: TRBV14
j_gene: TRBJ2-3
CDR3aa: CASSARLVWTDTQYF
CDR3nt: TGTGCCAGCAGCGCCCGACTAGTTTGGACAGATACGCAGTATTTT

d_gene: -
abundance: -
v_gene: TRBV4-3
j_gene: TRBJ1-3
CDR3aa: CASSPAGGSGNTIYF
CDR3nt: TGCGCCAGCAGCCCCGCTGGGGGGTCTGGAAACACCATATATTTT

d_gene: -
abundance: -
v_gene: TRBV7-6
j_gene: TRBJ1-1
CDR3aa: CASTSGIGTEAFF
CDR3nt: TGTGCCAGCACTTCCGGGATCGGCACTGAAGCTTTCTTT

d_gene: TRBD2
abundance: -
v_gene: TRBV7-2
j_gene: TRBJ2-4
CDR3aa: CASSLGASGAKNIQYF
CDR3nt: TGTGCCAGCAGCTTAGGTGCTAGCGGAGCTAAAAACATTCAGTACTTC

d_gene: -
abundance: -
v_gene: TRBV7-9
j_gene: TRBJ1-1
CDR3aa: CASSPTTGDTEAFF
CDR3nt: TGTGCCAGCAGCCCGACGACGGGGGACACTGAAGCTTTCTTT

d_gene: -
abundance: once
v_gene: TRBV6-4
j_gene: TRBJ1-5
CDR3aa: CASNPEGRARNQPQHF
CDR3nt: TGTGCCAGCAACCCAGAGGGGAGGGCACGGAATCAGCCCCAGCATTTT

d_gene: -
abundance: -
v_gene: TRBV7-9
j_gene: TRBJ1-2
CDR3aa: CASSLRRGANYGYTF
CDR3nt: TGTGCCAGCAGCTTACGCAGGGGAGCTAACTATGGCTACACCTTC

d_gene: -
abundance: -
v_gene: TRBV28
j_gene: TRBJ1-2
CDR3aa: CASRAPGWNYGCTF
CDR3nt: TGTGCCAGCAGGGCCCCAGGGTGGAACTATGGCTGCACCTTC

d_gene: -
abundance: -
v_gene: TRBV7-9
j_gene: TRBJ1-1
CDR3aa: CASSLAESLREAFF
CDR3nt: TGTGCCAGCAGCTTAGCGGAGAGTTTGAGGGAAGCTTTCTTT

d_gene: -
abundance: -
v_gene: TRBV4-2
j_gene: TRBJ2-3
CDR3aa: CASSQGAFPSTDTQYF
CDR3nt: TGTGCCAGCAGCCAAGGCGCTTTTCCTAGCACAGATACGCAGTATTTT

d_gene: TRBD1
abundance: -
v_gene: TRBV29-1
j_gene: TRBJ1-2
CDR3aa: CSDAGQGYYGYTF
CDR3nt: TGCAGCGACGCCGGACAGGGTTACTATGGCTACACCTTC

d_gene: -
abundance: -
v_gene: TRBV9
j_gene: TRBJ1-4
CDR3aa: CASSALGGEGEKLFF
CDR3nt: TGTGCCAGCAGCGCCCTTGGGGGGGAGGGTGAAAAACTGTTTTTT

d_gene: TRBD1
abundance: -
v_gene: TRBV6-6
j_gene: TRBJ2-7
CDR3aa: CASSPTSQGSAYEQYF
CDR3nt: TGTGCCAGCAGTCCCACCTCACAGGGGTCAGCCTACGAGCAGTACTTC

d_gene: -
abundance: -
v_gene: TRBV7-7
j_gene: TRBJ2-1
CDR3aa: CASSLGGLSEQFF
CDR3nt: TGTGCCAGCAGCTTGGGGGGACTGAGTGAGCAGTTCTTC

d_gene: -
abundance: -
v_gene: TRBV5-8
j_gene: TRBJ2-3
CDR3aa: CASRGSGRPDTQYF
CDR3nt: TGTGCCAGCCGGGGTAGTGGGAGGCCAGATACGCAGTATTTT

d_gene: TRBD2
abundance: -
v_gene: TRBV6-4
j_gene: TRBJ2-7
CDR3aa: CASRLAGGYEQYF
CDR3nt: TGTGCCAGCAGACTAGCGGGAGGCTACGAGCAGTACTTC

d_gene: TRBD1
abundance: -
v_gene: TRBV7-9
j_gene: TRBJ1-2
CDR3aa: CASRLSRGRGHYGYTF
CDR3nt: TGTGCCAGCCGCCTCTCCAGGGGGCGAGGGCACTATGGCTACACCTTC

d_gene: -
abundance: -
v_gene: TRBV15
j_gene: TRBJ2-7
CDR3aa: CATSRDPSGLPRLF
CDR3nt: TGTGCCACCAGCAGAGATCCGAGCGGACTCCCCCGATTATTC

d_gene: TRBD2
abundance: -
v_gene: TRBV18
j_gene: TRBJ2-3
CDR3aa: CASSLHITSGSITDTQYF
CDR3nt: TGTGCCAGCTCACTCCACATTACTAGCGGGAGTATAACAGATACGCAGTATTTT

d_gene: TRBD2
abundance: -
v_gene: TRBV4-2
j_gene: TRBJ2-3
CDR3aa: CASSQGTSGAPTDTQYF
CDR3nt: TGTGCCAGCAGCCAAGGGACTAGCGGGGCACCCACAGATACGCAGTATTTT

d_gene: -
abundance: -
v_gene: TRBV12-5
j_gene: TRBJ2-1
CDR3aa: CASGLGVTQKRGNEQFF
CDR3nt: TGTGCTAGTGGTTTGGGTGTCACCCAGAAAAGAGGCAATGAGCAGTTCTTC

d_gene: TRBD2
abundance: -
v_gene: TRBV7-2
j_gene: TRBJ2-2
CDR3aa: CASSLPGRGTGELFF
CDR3nt: TGTGCCAGCAGCTTACCCGGGAGGGGCACCGGGGAGCTGTTTTTT

d_gene: TRBD1
abundance: -
v_gene: TRBV4-2
j_gene: TRBJ1-5
CDR3aa: CASSQDIGQGGQPQHF
CDR3nt: TGTGCCAGCAGCCAAGATATAGGACAGGGTGGTCAGCCCCAGCATTTT

d_gene: -
abundance: -
v_gene: TRBV4-1
j_gene: TRBJ1-4
CDR3aa: CASSSSPGEKLFF
CDR3nt: TGCGCCAGCAGCTCGTCCCCGGGAGAGAAACTGTTTTTT

d_gene: -
abundance: -
v_gene: TRBV14
j_gene: TRBJ2-5
CDR3aa: CASSQVPGLGTQYF
CDR3nt: TGTGCCAGCAGCCAAGTCCCAGGGTTGGGGACCCAGTACTTC

d_gene: -
abundance: -
v_gene: TRBV28
j_gene: TRBJ1-5
CDR3aa: CASSPGTLSNQPQHF
CDR3nt: TGTGCCAGCAGTCCCGGGACACTGAGCAATCAGCCCCAGCATTTT

d_gene: -
abundance: -
v_gene: TRBV2
j_gene: TRBJ1-4
CDR3aa: CASGAAEGEKLFF
CDR3nt: TGTGCCAGCGGGGCAGCTGAAGGGGAAAAACTGTTTTTT

d_gene: -
abundance: -
v_gene: TRBV18
j_gene: TRBJ2-3
CDR3aa: CASSRSGSTDTQYF
CDR3nt: TGTGCCAGCTCACGCTCGGGTAGCACAGATACGCAGTATTTT